This T cell receptor beta chain was identified in a study of T and B cells in COVID-19 patients. At the level of the study: Peripheral blood came from COVID-19 patients with active infection or after recovery. Active-infection patients were older, median 67 years, than recovered patients, median approximately 36 years.

The CDR3 sequence is 16 residues long. Trimming stripped 0 bases from V and 0 bases from J, with 10 bases between. CDR1 SGHRS and CDR2 YFSETQ come from the germline V gene. Points from the study as a whole: Patients with COVID-19 reportedly showed strongly skewed T cell receptor beta variable and joining gene usage. CD4+, regulatory T cell, CD8+ and sorted SARS-CoV-2-responsive or tetramer+ T cells were not yet sequenced.

Regarding this clonotype: Its matching antigen is unknown.

TRB was amplified from approximately 250-500 ng of blood genomic DNA. Multiplex PCR with BIOMED2 TRB-A/B primer pools amplified TRB rearrangements. TCRdb used MiXCR to reprocess the multiplex PCR reads, holding one entry per CDR3 protein. The sample shows 8,000 to 8,500 distinct CDR3 sequences, over 35% of them seen only once. The receptor was isolated from a human donor who had recovered from COVID-19. Sequenced input: blood. The chain joins TRBV5-1 to TRBJ2-1, with D possibly TRBD1 on 6 matching bases. Here the CDR3 reads CASSLGGPSSYNEQFF. The CDR3 nucleotides read TGCGCCAGCAGCTTGGGGGGGCCCAGCTCCTACAATGAGCAGTTCTTC.